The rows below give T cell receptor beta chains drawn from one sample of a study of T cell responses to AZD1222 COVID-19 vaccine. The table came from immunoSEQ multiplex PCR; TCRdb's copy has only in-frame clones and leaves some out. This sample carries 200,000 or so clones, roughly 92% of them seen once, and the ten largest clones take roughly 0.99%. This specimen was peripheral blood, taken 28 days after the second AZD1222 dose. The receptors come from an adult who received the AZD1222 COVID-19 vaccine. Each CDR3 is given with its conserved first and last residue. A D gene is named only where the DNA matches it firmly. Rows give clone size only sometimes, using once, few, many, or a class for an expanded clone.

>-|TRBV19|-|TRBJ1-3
TGTGCCAGTTCTGACGGGAAGTCTGGAAACACCATATATTTT
CASSDGKSGNTIYF
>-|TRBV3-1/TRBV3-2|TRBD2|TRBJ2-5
TGTGCCAGCAGCCAGGGAGCGGGGAGAAAAGAGACCCAGTACTTC
CASSQGAGRKETQYF
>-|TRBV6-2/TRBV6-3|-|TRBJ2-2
TGTGCCAGCAGTTACTTTTTGGCGGGCAGGGAGCTGTTTTTT
CASSYFLAGRELFF
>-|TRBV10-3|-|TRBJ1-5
TGTGCCATCAGTGAATGGTCTTCCAATCAGCCCCAGCATTTT
CAISEWSSNQPQHF
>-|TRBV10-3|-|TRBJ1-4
TGTGCCATCAGGAGGTCCCCGGGACTTAATGAAAAACTGTTTTTT
CAIRRSPGLNEKLFF
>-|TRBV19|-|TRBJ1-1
TGTGCCAGTGCTAACAGGGAGGGGAACACTGAAGCTTTCTTT
CASANREGNTEAFF
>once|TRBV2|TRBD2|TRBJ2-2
TGTGCCAGCAGTGGACTAGCGGGGTCGGCCGGGGAGCTGTTTTTT
CASSGLAGSAGELFF
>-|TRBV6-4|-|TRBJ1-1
TGTGCCAGCAGGACGGACGGGGATGGCACTGAAGCTTTCTTT
CASRTDGDGTEAFF
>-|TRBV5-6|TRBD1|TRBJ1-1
TGTGCCAGCAGAACGGACAGGGGGTGGGGTGAAGCTTTCTTT
CASRTDRGWGEAFF
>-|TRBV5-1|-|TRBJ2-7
TGCGCCAGCAGCTTCAAAAGCGGGGACAGCGCCTACGAGCAGTACTTC
CASSFKSGDSAYEQYF
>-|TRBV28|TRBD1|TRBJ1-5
TGTGCCAGCAGTTCCCCAGCAGGGGGGAATCAGCCCCAGCATTTT
CASSSPAGGNQPQHF
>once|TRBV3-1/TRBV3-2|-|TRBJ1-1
TGTGCCAGCAGCGCCCCGGGCCTTGGGAACACTGAAGCTTTCTTT
CASSAPGLGNTEAFF
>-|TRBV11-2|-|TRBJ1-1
TGTGCCAGCAGCTCCACCGGGGCACCGGGGAACACTGAAGCTTTCTTT
CASSSTGAPGNTEAFF
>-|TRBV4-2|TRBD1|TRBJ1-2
TGTGCCAGCAGCCAAGTGGACAGGGATCAGGGCTACACCTTC
CASSQVDRDQGYTF
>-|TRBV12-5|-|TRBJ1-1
TGTGCTAGTGGTTTGGAGGGGGTCACTGAAGCTTTCTTT
CASGLEGVTEAFF
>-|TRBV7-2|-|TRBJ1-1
TGTGCCAGCAGCTTAGAAGCGTACAGGGCTGACACTGAAGCTTTCTTT
CASSLEAYRADTEAFF
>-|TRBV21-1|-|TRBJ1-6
TGTGCCAGCAGCAAAAAAGTCAGGAGGACACCCCTCCACTTT
CASSKKVRRTPLHF
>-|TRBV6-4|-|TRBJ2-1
TGTGCCAGCAGGGGCCGCGGTGAGCAGTTCTTC
CASRGRGEQFF
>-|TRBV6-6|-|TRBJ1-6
TGTGCCAGCAGGGCGCCAAGGGCGGGGCTCAATTCACCCCTCCACTTT
CASRAPRAGLNSPLHF
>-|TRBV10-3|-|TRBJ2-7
TGTGCCAGCTACGAGCAGTACTTC
CASYEQYF
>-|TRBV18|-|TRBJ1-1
TGTGCCAGCTCTACCCGAAGTAGTCGGGGGAACACTGAAGCTTTCTTT
CASSTRSSRGNTEAFF
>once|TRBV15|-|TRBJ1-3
TGTGCCACCAGCCCCCGCCATTCTGGAAACACCATATATTTT
CATSPRHSGNTIYF
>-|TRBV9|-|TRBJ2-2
TGTGCCAGCAGCGTAGTCCCCGGGGAGCTGTTTTTT
CASSVVPGELFF
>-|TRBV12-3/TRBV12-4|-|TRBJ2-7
TGTGCCAGCAGTTTAGTCGCCAAGGACGAGCAGTACTTC
CASSLVAKDEQYF
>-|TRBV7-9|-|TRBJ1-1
TGTGCCAGCATCCTTTCCCCCTTTACTCTGAACACTGAAGCTTTCTTT
CASILSPFTLNTEAFF
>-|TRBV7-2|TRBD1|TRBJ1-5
TGTGCCAGCAGCAAACGGACAGGGGGCTATTTATCTTTCAATCAGCCCCAGCATTTT
CASSKRTGGYLSFNQPQHF
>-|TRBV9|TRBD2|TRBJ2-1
TGTGCCAGCAGCTCTCGGACTAGCGGGGGCTCCTACAATGAGCAGTTCTTC
CASSSRTSGGSYNEQFF
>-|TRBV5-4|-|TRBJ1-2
TGTGCCAGCAGCTTAGGGACCGCTAACTATGGCTACACCTTC
CASSLGTANYGYTF
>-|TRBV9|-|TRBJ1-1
TGTGCCAGCAGTACGGGACAGAACACTGAAGCTTTCTTT
CASSTGQNTEAFF
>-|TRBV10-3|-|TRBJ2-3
TGTGCCATCAGTGAGTCTCTTAGCACAGATACGCAGTATTTT
CAISESLSTDTQYF
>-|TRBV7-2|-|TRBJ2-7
TGTGCCAGCAGCCTCCAAGGGGGGCTAGGGGACTACGAGCAGTACTTC
CASSLQGGLGDYEQYF
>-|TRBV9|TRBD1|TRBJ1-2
TGTGCCAGCAGCGTAGAGGCAGGGGGACATGGCTACACCTTC
CASSVEAGGHGYTF
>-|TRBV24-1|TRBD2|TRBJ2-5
TGTGCCACCAGTGGTAGCGGGGGGGCCCAAGAGACCCAGTACTTC
CATSGSGGAQETQYF
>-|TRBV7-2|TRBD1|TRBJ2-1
TGTGCCAGCAGCTCTCAAGGGGGCGGTGAGCAGTTCTTC
CASSSQGGGEQFF
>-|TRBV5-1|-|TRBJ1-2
TGCGCCAGCAGCTTGAAGTCTGGCCATGGCTACACCTTC
CASSLKSGHGYTF
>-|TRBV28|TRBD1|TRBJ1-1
TGTGCCAGCAGTTGGGGCACAGGGGGGATGGCTTTCTTT
CASSWGTGGMAFF
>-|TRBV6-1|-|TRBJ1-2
TGTGCCAGCAGTCTAGAGAGTGGCTACACCTTC
CASSLESGYTF
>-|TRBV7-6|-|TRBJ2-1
TGTGCCAGCAGCCTCCGGGACACGGGAAACGATGAGCAGTTCTTC
CASSLRDTGNDEQFF
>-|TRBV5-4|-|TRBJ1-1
TGTGCCAGCAGCGAACAGGGAGCCCAGGTCGGAGCTTTCTTT
CASSEQGAQVGAFF
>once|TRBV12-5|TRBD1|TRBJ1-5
TGTGCTAGTGCTCCAGGACAGGGGGCCAGTCAGCCCCAGCATTTT
CASAPGQGASQPQHF
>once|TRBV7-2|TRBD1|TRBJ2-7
TGTGCCAGCAGCGGCCGACAGGGGGCCTACGAGCAGTACTTC
CASSGRQGAYEQYF
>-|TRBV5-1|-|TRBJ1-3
TGCGCCAGCAGCCCATCGGGACAATCTGCAAACACCATATATTTT
CASSPSGQSANTIYF
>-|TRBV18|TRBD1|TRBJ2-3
TGTGCCAGCTCACTGTGGGACAGGGGCGAAACCCCTTCCAGCTTTACAGATACGCAGTATTTT
CASSLWDRGETPSSFTDTQYF
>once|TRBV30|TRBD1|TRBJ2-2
TGTGCCAAAAACGGACAGGGCGGGTCCGGGGAGCTGTTTTTT
CAKNGQGGSGELFF
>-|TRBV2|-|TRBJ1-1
TGTGCCAGCAAAGTCCCTCCTTGGAGGAACACTGAAGCTTTCTTT
CASKVPPWRNTEAFF
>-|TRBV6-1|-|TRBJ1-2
TGTGCCAGCAGTGAAGCGAAGTCTAACTATGGCTACACCTTC
CASSEAKSNYGYTF
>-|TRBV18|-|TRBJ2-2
TGTGCCAGCTCACCTCAACCAGGGGGGATCACCGGGGAGCTGTTTTTT
CASSPQPGGITGELFF
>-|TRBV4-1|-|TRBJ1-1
TGCGCCAGCAGCCTCACGGACGGGACCCTAATGAACACTGAAGCTTTCTTT
CASSLTDGTLMNTEAFF
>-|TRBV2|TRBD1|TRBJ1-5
TGTGCCAGCAGCCCGGACAGGGGGAATCAGCCCCAGCATTTT
CASSPDRGNQPQHF
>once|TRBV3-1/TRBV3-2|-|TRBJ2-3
TGTGCCAGCAGCGTCGGGACTCAAGGTCTCACAGATACGCAGTATTTT
CASSVGTQGLTDTQYF
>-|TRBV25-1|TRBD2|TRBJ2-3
TGTGCCAGCAGTGAATACGGGGGGGGGCCAGGAGATACGCAGTATTTT
CASSEYGGGPGDTQYF
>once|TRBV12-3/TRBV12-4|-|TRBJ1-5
TGTGCCAGCAGTTTAGGGGGCTACCAGCCCCAGCATTTT
CASSLGGYQPQHF